This TCR beta chain was observed in a study of regulatory and conventional T cells in RAG deficiency. Produced via immunoSEQ multiplex PCR; TCRdb's table is partial and in-frame only. The data contain over 8,000 clones, roughly nine tenths of them singletons. Germline CDR1 is MNHNS and CDR2 is SASEGT. Trimming left V 3 bases short and J 3 bases short, with 11 bases between. CDR3 size: 14 residues. Notes on this clone: Its matching antigen is unknown.

Study results and limitations: Treg unique TCR beta sequences were 90 to 100-fold fewer in Omenn syndrome and CID/AS patients than controls.

The sorted regulatory T cells were CD4+, CD25-high and CD127-low, with genomic DNA sequenced. The same data also contributed to another study, on regulatory T cells. That source reports: Amplification used 52 TRBV primers and 13 TRBJ primers. Skewed V and J usage and few unique V-J pairs marked patient repertoires, most in Tregs.

The chain recombines TRBV6-1 with TRBJ1-2, with D tentatively TRBD1 (6 bases). The sequenced sample was Tregs sorted from blood. The sequence derives from a human donor in good health. The CDR3 reads CASSEAGAHYGYTF. CDR3 in DNA: TGTGCCAGCAGTGAGGCAGGGGCCCACTATGGCTACACCTTC.